This passage covers 12 T cell receptor beta chains from one sample sequenced in a study of T cell repertoires in cytomegalovirus infection. The antigens of these receptors remain unknown. TCRdb redid the calling of the reads with MiXCR, one entry per CDR3 protein. The table includes under 850,000 distinct CDR3 sequences, around a third detected once. Sequenced here: cultured PBMCs, sampled from culture after CMV antigen stimulation. These TCRs come from a human donor in good health (CMV status not recorded). Some clones in this sample may be carry-over from other donors' samples.

This clonotype was observed a handful of times. V is TRBV6-6 and J is TRBJ2-7, with D possibly being TRBD1 (6 bases). V dropped 6 bases and J dropped 2 bases, with 14 bases sitting between them. Germline CDR1 and CDR2: MNHNY and SVGAGI (reference sequence). The CDR3 has 14 residues. The CDR3 region is CASRNRVSTYEQYF. The CDR3 DNA reads TGTGCCAGCAGGAACAGGGTCAGCACCTACGAGCAGTACTTC.

The CDR3 protein is CAISESRGNTEAFF. DNA of the CDR3: TGTGCCATCAGTGAGTCGAGGGGGAACACTGAAGCTTTCTTT. The chain is built from TRBV10-3 and TRBJ1-1; D is possibly TRBD1 (5 bases). Germline lookup yields CDR1 ENHRY and CDR2 SYGVKD. Trimming took off 0 bases at V and 1 base at J, with 6 bases between the two ends. The CDR3 extends over 14 amino acids.

This clonotype was observed at least ten times. The V gene is TRBV7-2, the J gene TRBJ2-1; D is possibly TRBD2 (7 bases). The CDR3 has 16 amino acids. The germline V gene has CDR1 SGHTA and CDR2 FQGNSA. The V gene lost 5 bases and the J gene lost 0 bases, with 14 bases spanning the gap. CDR3 bases: TGTGCCAGCAGCCAGGGGCTAGCGGTCTCCTACAATGAGCAGTTCTTC. Its protein is CASSQGLAVSYNEQFF.

This clonotype was seen only a few times. This chain uses TRBV12-3 or TRBV12-4 with TRBJ2-7, with D unclear. This CDR3 is 13 amino acids long. The V gene lost 3 bases and the J gene lost 3 bases, with 9 bases spanning the gap. The CDR3 here is CASSFADLYEQYF. CDR3 bases: TGTGCCAGCAGTTTTGCGGACCTCTACGAGCAGTACTTC.

This clonotype occurred a few times. The J gene is TRBJ2-1, the V gene TRBV2; D unclear. Germline CDR1 and CDR2: SNHLY and FYNNEI. The V and J ends lost 4 bases and 9 bases respectively, with 7 bases between them. CDR3 length equals 11 residues. CDR3 loop: CASSGVGEQFF. In DNA form, the CDR3 reads TGTGCCAGCAGTGGCGTGGGTGAGCAGTTCTTC.

This clonotype was found a few times. The chain carries TRBV12-3 or TRBV12-4 and TRBJ2-7; tentatively, D is TRBD1 or TRBD2 (5 bases each). V was trimmed by 6 bases and J by 5 bases, leaving 11 bases between them. The CDR3 length is 12 residues. The CDR3 spells CASRGTENEQYF. DNA of the CDR3: TGTGCCAGCAGAGGGACCGAAAACGAGCAGTACTTC.

This clonotype was recorded a few times. The genes are TRBV2 and TRBJ1-1, with D perhaps TRBD1 (5 bases). V was clipped by 4 bases and J by 5 bases, with 14 bases between them. Per germline, CDR1 SNHLY and CDR2 FYNNEI. The CDR3 totals 14 residues. CDR3 amino acids: CASSGETGGTEAFF. The CDR3 DNA follows: TGTGCCAGCAGTGGTGAAACGGGGGGGACTGAAGCTTTCTTT. Full variable domain (outside the CDR3, taken from reference TRBV2 and TRBJ1-1): EPEVTQTPSHQVTQMGQEVILRCVPISNHLYFYWYRQILGQKVEFLVSFYNNEISEKSEIFDDQFSVERPDGSNFTLKIRSTKLEDSAMYFCASSGETGGTEAFFGQGTRLTVV.

The chain uses TRBV29-1 and TRBJ2-7; D might be TRBD2 (5 bases). Germline V CDR1 and CDR2: SQVTM, ANQGSEA. This CDR3 contains 13 residues. V was pared by 5 bases and J by 3 bases, with 14 bases between. In nucleotides, the CDR3 is TGCAGCGTTTCCAAGAGCGGCGACTACGAGCAGTACTTC. Translated: CSVSKSGDYEQYF.

V usage is TRBV2 and J usage is TRBJ2-7; weak D call: TRBD1 (6 bases). CDR3 length: 12 residues. The V gene lost 9 bases and the J gene lost 3 bases, with 12 bases spanning the gap. From germline, CDR1 is SNHLY and CDR2 FYNNEI. The CDR3 region has the DNA TGTGCCAGTAAGGACAGTTTCTACGAGCAGTACTTC. Encoded protein: CASKDSFYEQYF.

The CDR3: CSAYNRNEAFF. CDR3 nucleotide sequence: TGCAGTGCTTATAACAGAAATGAAGCTTTCTTT. The chain has TRBV20-1 and TRBJ1-1; D call uncertain. Trimming left V 5 bases short and J 7 bases short, with 11 bases between. The CDR3 extends over 11 amino acids. Per the germline V gene, CDR1 is DFQATT and CDR2 is SNEGSKA (reference sequence).

In this sample, this clonotype turned up a few times. V usage is TRBV19 and J usage is TRBJ2-1; D is possibly TRBD1 or TRBD2 (5 bases each). This CDR3 contains 19 residues. The V and J ends lost 9 bases and 3 bases respectively, with 30 bases between them. Germline-derived CDR1 and CDR2 are LNHDA and SQIVND (reference sequence). The CDR3 nucleotides are TGTGCCAGCTCATCTCCGGGACCCAGTCGACTTGTGAACTACAATGAGCAGTTCTTC. This sequence encodes CASSSPGPSRLVNYNEQFF.

In its sample, this clonotype was seen a few times. The chain uses TRBV7-2 and TRBJ2-7; TRBD1 is a possible D gene (6 bases). The germline gives CDR1 SGHTA, CDR2 FQGNSA. V lost 2 bases and J 2 bases, leaving 13 bases between the germline ends. The CDR3 sequence is 15 residues long. CDR3 residues: CASSLSRDNTYEQYF. DNA of the CDR3: TGTGCCAGCAGCTTATCCCGGGACAACACCTACGAGCAGTACTTC.